A selection of T cell receptor beta chains follows, all from one sample in a study of T cell repertoires in cytomegalovirus infection. Which antigens these TCRs recognize remains unknown. One entry per CDR3 protein results from TCRdb running MiXCR on the reads. The sample holds 650,000 to 900,000 distinct CDR3 sequences, under 35% seen once. This material consisted of cultured CD8+ T cells from PBMCs, taken from culture after CMV antigen stimulation. The receptors come from a human donor in good health (CMV status not recorded). Some clones in this sample may be carry-over from other donors' samples. Both conserved end residues are part of each CDR3. D genes are given only for firm matches. Clone size, where shown, is once, few, many, or a class for clones that have expanded.

TRBJ2-1 | TRBV15 | NA | NA | TGTGCCACCAGCAGAGATCTTAGCCTAGCGCCCTACAATGAGCAGTTCTTC | CATSRDLSLAPYNEQFF
TRBJ1-6 | TRBV6-8 | NA | NA | TGTGCCAGCAGGCGGGACGGGTATTCACCCCTCCACTTT | CASRRDGYSPLHF
TRBJ2-1 | TRBV5-4 | NA | NA | TGTGCCAGCCGCGCTCCTTCTTCGGGGGGCTGGTACAATGAGCAGTTCTTC | CASRAPSSGGWYNEQFF
TRBJ2-3 | TRBV10-3 | few | NA | TGTGCCATCAGGAGAACAGGGACGGGCACAGATACGCAGTATTTT | CAIRRTGTGTDTQYF
TRBJ1-5 | TRBV6-1 | few | NA | TGTGCCAGCAGTGAACTGGACTTTCGGAGCAATCAGCCCCAGCATTTT | CASSELDFRSNQPQHF
TRBJ2-1 | TRBV4-1 | NA | TRBD2 | TGCGCCAGCAGCCACACCCGGACTAGCGGGGTGAATGAGCAGTTCTTC | CASSHTRTSGVNEQFF
TRBJ2-3 | TRBV4-1 | once | NA | TGCGCCAGCAGCCCGAAGGCCTCTCGTTCCTTCACAGATACGCAGTATTTT | CASSPKASRSFTDTQYF
TRBJ2-5 | TRBV9 | NA | NA | TGTGCCAGCAGCGTAGGCTTCCTGGGAGGACAAGAGACCCAGTACTTC | CASSVGFLGGQETQYF
TRBJ1-2 | TRBV29-1 | NA | NA | TGCAGCGTTGGACATAGCTATGGCTACACCTTC | CSVGHSYGYTF
TRBJ1-5 | TRBV7-9 | few | NA | TGTGCCAGCGGTCGGGTAGGTCATCAGCCCCAGCATTTT | CASGRVGHQPQHF
TRBJ2-3 | TRBV7-8 | many | NA | TGTGCCAGCAGCCCCCCTGTAGCCACAGATACGCAGTATTTT | CASSPPVATDTQYF
TRBJ1-5 | TRBV4-1 | once | NA | TGCGCCAGCAGCCAAGACCGGGGCGAGGCCCCTCGTGGAAATCAGCCCCAGCATTTT | CASSQDRGEAPRGNQPQHF
TRBJ2-2 | TRBV4-1 | few | NA | TGCGCCAGCAGCGCAACAGGTTCCTCCGCGAACACCGGGGAGCTGTTTTTT | CASSATGSSANTGELFF
TRBJ2-5 | TRBV27 | NA | TRBD1 | TGTGCCAGCAGTGTGGGGACAGGATGGAGGCCAAACCAAGAGACCCAGTACTTC | CASSVGTGWRPNQETQYF
TRBJ2-5 | TRBV25-1 | few | NA | TGTGCCAGCAGTGAATGGGATGGCGCCCCAACCCACTCGACCCAGTACTTC | CASSEWDGAPTHSTQYF
TRBJ1-1 | TRBV19 | few | TRBD1 | TGTGCCAGTAGTTTATCCCCAGGGGGAGGGACTGAAGCTTTCTTT | CASSLSPGGGTEAFF
TRBJ2-1 | TRBV19 | few | NA | TGTGCCAGTAGTATACGAGCCGGGCGGAAGAGCTCCTACAATGAGCAGTTCTTC | CASSIRAGRKSSYNEQFF
TRBJ2-7 | TRBV7-9 | NA | NA | TGTGCCAGCAGCTTAGTCCAGCGTCCACTTTACGAGCAGTACTTC | CASSLVQRPLYEQYF
TRBJ2-1 | TRBV10-3 | few | TRBD2 | TGTGCCATCAGTGATCGTAGCGGGGGTGAGCAGTTCTTC | CAISDRSGGEQFF
TRBJ1-2 | TRBV7-8 | many | NA | TGTGCCAGCAGCTTAGTCGACTCAGTCCATGGCTACACCTTC | CASSLVDSVHGYTF
TRBJ1-2 | TRBV7-6 | NA | TRBD1 | TGTGCCAGCAGCGCCTGGACAGGGGATCCCTATGGCTACACCTTC | CASSAWTGDPYGYTF
TRBJ2-1 | TRBV6-2/TRBV6-3 | few | TRBD2 | TGTGCCAGCACCCCAGCGGGGGTCTACAATGAGCAGTTCTTC | CASTPAGVYNEQFF
TRBJ2-2 | TRBV27 | NA | TRBD1 | TGTGCCAGCAGTCCCGGACAGGCCACCGGGGAGCTGTTTTTT | CASSPGQATGELFF
TRBJ2-3 | TRBV7-2 | NA | NA | TGTGCCAGCAGCTTAGGGCGACGGCTTAGCACAGATACGCAGTATTTT | CASSLGRRLSTDTQYF
TRBJ2-7 | TRBV7-9 | few | NA | TGTGCCAGCAGCTTAAGAGGCATTCCCTACGAGCAGTACTTC | CASSLRGIPYEQYF
TRBJ2-1 | TRBV6-1 | many | NA | TGTGCCAGCAGTTTCGGGACTGGCAATGAGCAGTTCTTC | CASSFGTGNEQFF
TRBJ1-2 | TRBV12-3/TRBV12-4 | NA | NA | TGTGCCAGCAGTTTCAGGGAGGAGGATGGCTACACCTTC | CASSFREEDGYTF
TRBJ1-4 | TRBV2 | few | NA | TGTGCCAGCAGCTGGACCGGAATACGGGCAACTAATGAAAAACTGTTTTTT | CASSWTGIRATNEKLFF
TRBJ2-2 | TRBV19 | NA | TRBD1 | TGTGCCAGTAAACAGGGGCGTAACACCGGGGAGCTGTTTTTT | CASKQGRNTGELFF